The subject of this entry is one TCR beta chain. The sample originates from a study of blood T cell repertoires in COVID-19. Study overall: The samples span acute and convalescent COVID-19 from the United States, Italy and Spain. PBMCs, B-cell-depleted T cells, or T cells were the source of the cDNA or gDNA that made up the material.

The authors' processing: Amplification from reference gene primers served as the basis for estimated nucleated cell counts. The data were produced by immunoSEQ multiplex PCR, yet TCRdb's version contains in-frame clones alone and is incomplete. V, J and clone size derive from that table, while D and trimming were established from the DNA sequence. The table shows around 270,000 clones, with about 87% occurring only once. CDR1 SGHTA and CDR2 FQGTGA come from the germline V gene. This CDR3 spans 13 amino acids. V shed 5 bases and J 7 bases; nucleotides not matched to a gene: 3. The V and J genes are TRBV7-3 and TRBJ2-1; 9 bases fit TRBD1. The source material was peripheral blood. The receptor's source is a man in his 60s who had recovered from COVID-19. As DNA, the CDR3 is TGTGCCAGCAGCGCGGGACAGGGAAATGAGCAGTTCTTC. Translating gives CASSAGQGNEQFF.